The 20 T cell receptor beta chains listed next were all sequenced from one sample in a study of T cells in tumors after PD-1 blockade. Here immunoSEQ multiplex PCR was the method, and the copy in TCRdb shows in-frame clones only, minus some. Of roughly 25,000 clones in the sample, 65% to 85% were seen once. The sequenced sample was PBMCs, obtained after anti-PD-1 treatment. The receptors derive from a human donor with basal cell carcinoma.

This chain joins TRBV5-1 and TRBJ2-6; D gene unclear. V lost 0 bases, J lost 0 bases, and 7 bases lay in between. CDR1 SGHRS and CDR2 YFSETQ come from the germline V gene. The CDR3 totals 16 residues. The CDR3 region is CASSLEGSSGANVLTF. The CDR3 DNA reads as TGCGCCAGCAGCTTGGAAGGCTCCTCTGGGGCCAACGTCCTGACTTTC.

V usage is TRBV6-5 and J usage is TRBJ1-5, with TRBD1 identical over 7 bases. The CDR3 extends over 15 amino acids. The germline V gene encodes CDR1 MNHEY and CDR2 SVGAGI. The J segment lost 0 bases and the V segment lost 4 bases, leaving 3 bases of the junction unmatched. The CDR3, as DNA: TGTGCCAGCAGTTCCCGGACAGGTAGCAATCAGCCCCAGCATTTT. Translation: CASSSRTGSNQPQHF.

This sequence joins TRBV18 and TRBJ2-2; D possibly corresponds to TRBD1 (5 bases). This CDR3 comprises 14 residues. Germline CDR1 is KGHSH and CDR2 is LQKENI. V gave up 8 bases and J gave up 0 bases, with 10 bases separating them. CDR3 protein: CASKDKSNTGELFF. For the CDR3, the DNA is TGTGCCAGCAAGGACAAGTCGAACACCGGGGAGCTGTTTTTT.

Only a few counts were recorded for this clone. This chain connects TRBV15 to TRBJ1-5, with D hard to call. V was clipped by 0 bases and J by 4 bases, with 4 bases between them. This CDR3 spans 13 amino acids. Germline lookup yields CDR1 LNHNV and CDR2 YYDKDF (reference sequence). CDR3 loop: CATSRDWNQPQHF. CDR3 nucleotide sequence: TGTGCCACCAGCAGAGATTGGAATCAGCCCCAGCATTTT.

The CDR3 is CASSMLYSAVAIYF. DNA for the CDR3: TGTGCCAGTAGTATGCTGTATTCGGCGGTAGCCATATATTTT. This chain joins TRBV19 and TRBJ1-3, with no clear D. The CDR3 covers 14 residues. Germline values: CDR1 LNHDA, CDR2 SQIVND (reference sequence). V was shortened by 3 bases and J by 11 bases, with 17 bases between the two germline ends.

This sequence joins TRBV5-1 and TRBJ1-1; weak D call: TRBD1 (6 bases). This CDR3 is 15 amino acids long. Germline V gives CDR1 SGHRS, CDR2 YFSETQ. The V gene lost 3 bases and the J gene lost 2 bases, with 14 bases spanning the gap. As DNA, the CDR3 is TGCGCCAGCAGCTCGAACAGGGCGCTCAACACTGAAGCTTTCTTT. Translating gives CASSSNRALNTEAFF.

V gene TRBV4-1 combines with J gene TRBJ1-2; no reliable D call. The CDR3 runs to 16 residues. Trimming pared 0 bases from V and 0 bases from J, leaving 11 bases between. The V gene's germline CDR1 is MGHRA and CDR2 YSYEKL. CDR3 in DNA: TGCGCCAGCAGCCAAGATTGGTCAGGAGCTAACTATGGCTACACCTTC. Translated: CASSQDWSGANYGYTF.

The J gene is TRBJ2-3, the V gene TRBV5-4; D may correspond to TRBD1 or TRBD2 (5 bases each). V shed 3 bases and J shed 2 bases, with 19 bases lying between them. The CDR3 totals 17 residues. CDR1 is SGHNT and CDR2 is YYREEE in the germline V gene (reference sequence). CDR3 amino acids: CASSSASGSRTTDTQYF. Here the CDR3 DNA reads TGTGCCAGCAGCTCGGCTTCAGGGAGTCGGACCACAGATACGCAGTATTTT.

The chain recombines TRBV30 with TRBJ2-3; weak D call: TRBD2 (7 bases). The ends were cut back, 0 bases at V and 2 bases at J, with 18 bases in the middle. This CDR3 has 17 amino acids. In germline, CDR1 is GTSNPN, CDR2 SVGIG (reference sequence). CDR3 nucleotides: TGTGCCTGGAGTGTGGGGGACGGCGGGGGCCTCACAGATACGCAGTATTTT. Translation gives CAWSVGDGGGLTDTQYF.

This clone appeared a single time. The chain combines TRBV7-3 with TRBJ2-3; D remains ambiguous. This CDR3 is 15 amino acids long. In germline, CDR1 is SGHTA, CDR2 FQGTGA. V lost 0 bases to trimming and J lost 4 bases, with 11 bases between them. In DNA form, the CDR3 reads TGTGCCAGCAGCTTAACTAGCTTAAAGTCAGATACGCAGTATTTT. This sequence encodes CASSLTSLKSDTQYF. The variable domain in full, completed from reference TRBV7-3 and TRBJ2-3, reads GAGVSQTPSNKVTEKGKYVELRCDPISGHTALYWYRQSLGQGPEFLIYFQGTGAADDSGLPNDRFFAVRPEGSVSTLKIQRTERGDSAVYLCASSLTSLKSDTQYFGPGTRLTVL.

The V and J genes are TRBV6-6 and TRBJ1-1; TRBD1 matches at 7 bases. Trimming removed 6 bases from V and 2 bases from J; junction bases left unmatched: 15. CDR3 length equals 17 residues. Germline loops: CDR1 MNHNY, CDR2 SVGAGI (reference sequence). The CDR3 sequence is CASRRPAGGPRNTEAFF. CDR3 nucleotide sequence: TGTGCCAGCAGACGACCAGCAGGGGGGCCCCGCAACACTGAAGCTTTCTTT.

This chain links TRBV5-1 with TRBJ2-5; no definite D call. From germline, CDR1 is SGHRS and CDR2 YFSETQ. There are 15 residues in the CDR3. Trimming pared 0 bases from V and 2 bases from J, leaving 11 bases between. CDR3 DNA: TGCGCCAGCAGCTTGGGAGGACCCATACAAGAGACCCAGTACTTC. This encodes CASSLGGPIQETQYF.

The rearrangement links TRBV5-1 to TRBJ1-2, with D perhaps matching TRBD1 (5 bases). The length of the CDR3 is 15 residues. V gave up 4 bases and J gave up 4 bases, with 17 bases separating them. Per germline, CDR1 SGHRS and CDR2 YFSETQ. As DNA, the CDR3 is TGCGCCAGCAGCGACGGGACCCCCAGACTCTATGGCTACACCTTC. It is translated as CASSDGTPRLYGYTF.

This clone was observed a single time. This chain joins TRBV6-5 and TRBJ1-1; D may be TRBD1 (5 bases). Trimming stripped 2 bases from V and 7 bases from J, with 11 bases between. The germline V gene has CDR1 MNHEY and CDR2 SVGAGI. The CDR3 has 13 residues. The CDR3 coding sequence is TGTGCCAGCAGTTACGGGGCGTTGGATGAAGCTTTCTTT. It is translated as CASSYGALDEAFF.

This chain connects TRBV3-1 (or the pseudogene TRBV3-2) to TRBJ1-5, with D uncertain. CDR1 LGHDT and CDR2 YNNKEL come from the germline V gene (reference sequence). This CDR3 contains 15 residues. V dropped 0 bases and J dropped 9 bases, with 15 bases sitting between them. The CDR3 spells CASSQDLGSASPQHF. The CDR3 DNA reads as TGTGCCAGCAGCCAAGATCTGGGGTCGGCGTCGCCCCAGCATTTT.

A remark on this clone: The sample has other DNA sequences that encode this CDR3 too. The CDR3 loop is CASSPRTASGYTF. For the CDR3, the DNA is TGTGCCAGCTCACCACGCACGGCTAGTGGCTACACCTTC. The chain combines TRBV18 with TRBJ1-2; D is undetermined. CDR3 length: 13 residues. From germline, CDR1 is KGHSH and CDR2 LQKENI. V lost 1 base and J lost 7, with 10 bases in between.

With respect to this clone: The sample holds other DNA sequences that translate to the same CDR3. J is TRBJ1-1 and V is TRBV19; 9 bases line up with TRBD1. The CDR3 runs 14 residues. V was clipped by 5 bases and J by 1 base; unmatched bases: 2. Per germline, CDR1 LNHDA and CDR2 SQIVND (reference sequence). CDR3 DNA: TGTGCCAGTAGTCCGGGACAGGGGAACACTGAAGCTTTCTTT. It specifies CASSPGQGNTEAFF.

The chain uses TRBV9 and TRBJ2-1; TRBD1 matches at 10 bases. CDR3 size: 14 residues. V shed 4 bases, J shed 6 bases, and the junction held 4 bases outside the gene matches. CDR1 is SGDLS and CDR2 is YYNGEE in the germline V gene. CDR3 nucleotides: TGTGCCAGCAGCATGCGGACAGGGGGCAATGAGCAGTTCTTC. Protein sequence: CASSMRTGGNEQFF.

The J gene is TRBJ2-6, the V gene TRBV5-1; D is uncertain. The CDR3 is made up of 14 amino acids. The germline V gene has CDR1 SGHRS and CDR2 YFSETQ. Trimming pared 5 bases from V and 0 bases from J, leaving 6 bases between. The CDR3 loop reads CASSSASGANVLTF. CDR3 bases: TGCGCCAGCAGTTCGGCCTCTGGGGCCAACGTCCTGACTTTC.

The chain recombines TRBV2 with TRBJ1-3, with D possibly TRBD1 on 6 matching bases. Trimming left V 6 bases short and J 4 bases short, with 13 bases between. The CDR3 has 14 amino acids. CDR1 and CDR2 (germline): SNHLY, FYNNEI. The CDR3 region has the DNA TGTGCCAGCAGAGAACAGGGCTCCGGAAACACCATATATTTT. Translated, it gives CASREQGSGNTIYF.